The 14 T cell receptor beta chains below all came from one sample that was sequenced in a study of T-cell reconstitution after alpha-beta-depleted transplantation in children. TCRbeta library construction was performed incorporating unique molecular identifiers. TCRdb redid the calling of the PCR reads with MiXCR, one entry per CDR3 protein. Among fewer than 550,000 distinct CDR3 sequences listed, 9.5% to 12% were seen once. The source was PBMCs, mostly from graft donor cells, collected 180 days after TCRalphabeta/CD19-depleted stem cell transplant. All receptors come from a female patient aged 2-9 years who had a stem cell transplant for aplastic anemia, so the T cells may come from the graft donor.

The gene calls are TRBV5-1 and TRBJ1-1, with D perhaps TRBD1 (5 bases). The germline CDR1 and CDR2 sequences are SGHRS and YFSETQ. This CDR3 spans 16 amino acids. V lost 3 bases and J lost 3, with 18 bases in between. The chain's CDR3 is CASSSRDARLDTEAFF. DNA for the CDR3: TGCGCCAGCAGCTCCCGGGACGCCCGGTTGGACACTGAAGCTTTCTTT.

The chain uses TRBV28 and TRBJ1-1, with a tentative D call TRBD1 (6 bases). V was shortened by 2 bases and J by 6 bases, with 16 bases between the two germline ends. The CDR3 loop spans 15 amino acids. Germline V gene lookup returns CDR1 MDHEN and CDR2 SYDVKM. As DNA, the CDR3 is TGTGCCAGCAGTTTAAGGGGGGGGAGATTGGCTGAAGCTTTCTTT. It encodes CASSLRGGRLAEAFF.

The chain carries TRBV9 and TRBJ2-7; D is ambiguous. Germline loops: CDR1 SGDLS, CDR2 YYNGEE. The V gene lost 0 bases and the J gene lost 0 bases, with 10 bases spanning the gap. The CDR3 covers 15 residues. The CDR3 protein is CASSVEADFSYEQYF. CDR3 coding DNA: TGTGCCAGCAGCGTAGAGGCAGACTTCTCCTACGAGCAGTACTTC.

This clonotype was recorded many times. V is TRBV7-9 and J is TRBJ1-5; D perhaps matches TRBD1 (5 bases). The V and J ends lost 2 bases and 3 bases respectively, with 17 bases between them. CDR1 is SEHNR and CDR2 is FQNEAQ in the germline V gene (reference sequence). There are 17 residues in the CDR3. This CDR3 reads CASSLSPGQGPNQPQHF. The CDR3 region has the DNA TGTGCCAGCAGCTTATCCCCCGGGCAGGGCCCCAATCAGCCCCAGCATTTT.

This clonotype turned up a few times. The chain employs TRBV29-1 and TRBJ2-7; no reliable D call. V lost 4 bases to trimming and J lost 2 bases, with 9 bases between them. The germline V gene has CDR1 SQVTM and CDR2 ANQGSEA. The CDR3 is 12 amino acids. CDR3 in amino acids: CSVARAPYEQYF. The DNA of the CDR3 is TGCAGCGTTGCTAGGGCTCCCTACGAGCAGTACTTC.

This clonotype was found many times. The chain has TRBV5-1 and TRBJ2-1; D ambiguous. The CDR3 loop spans 12 amino acids. The germline V and J ends were trimmed by 3 bases and 6 bases, with 7 bases remaining between them. From germline, CDR1 is SGHRS and CDR2 YFSETQ. The CDR3 DNA follows: TGCGCCAGCAGCTCCGTAGGCAATGAGCAGTTCTTC. Translation gives CASSSVGNEQFF.

This chain links TRBV10-2 with TRBJ2-1; D remains ambiguous. This CDR3 is 13 amino acids long. Trimming left V 6 bases short and J 9 bases short, with 15 bases between. Germline CDR1 WSHSY, CDR2 SAAADI. The CDR3 nucleotides read TGCGCCAGCAGACCTTTTGGGTCAGGTGAGCAGTTCTTC. It is translated as CASRPFGSGEQFF.

V gene TRBV20-1 combines with J gene TRBJ2-7, with D maybe TRBD2 (6 bases). The germline V gene encodes CDR1 DFQATT and CDR2 SNEGSKA (reference sequence). Trimming shortened V by 6 bases and J by 4 bases, and 16 bases separated the two germline ends. There are 13 residues in the CDR3. Written as DNA, the CDR3 is TGCAGTGCAACCCGGGACTCCAAATACGAGCAGTACTTC. Residues: CSATRDSKYEQYF.

V gene TRBV4-3 combines with J gene TRBJ2-1; TRBD2 agrees at 11 bases. The CDR3 runs 17 residues. The ends lost 2 bases at V and 7 bases at J; junction bases unmatched: 10. The germline V gene has CDR1 LGHNA and CDR2 YSLEER. The CDR3 here is CASSQLAGGFPGNEQFF. The CDR3 coding sequence is TGCGCCAGCAGCCAACTAGCGGGAGGATTCCCTGGGAATGAGCAGTTCTTC.

There are a few counts of this clonotype. The chain combines TRBV4-3 with TRBJ2-2; 12 positions agree with TRBD2. V shed 2 bases and J 4 bases; nucleotides not matched to a gene: 8. This CDR3 contains 18 residues. Germline assignment: CDR1 LGHNA and CDR2 YSLEER. CDR3 DNA: TGCGCCAGCAGCCAAACTCTAGCGGGAGGGCCGACCACCGGGGAGCTGTTTTTT. Protein product: CASSQTLAGGPTTGELFF.

A word on this clonotype: The conserved final phenylalanine or tryptophan is absent from the CDR3, which likely points to a read error. The rearrangement joins TRBV10-3 to TRBJ2-7; D is perhaps TRBD1 or TRBD2 (6 bases each). The CDR3 totals 15 residues. V shed 6 bases and J shed 3 bases, with 18 bases lying between them. Germline CDR1 and CDR2: ENHRY and SYGVKD. This chain's CDR3 is CAISGGAGEFYEQYL. CDR3 bases: TGTGCCATCAGCGGAGGGGCAGGGGAGTTCTACGAGCAGTACTTG.

This clonotype was observed a handful of times. The rearrangement joins TRBV6-5 to TRBJ2-3; D not resolved. Trimming cost V 0 bases and J 3 bases, with 10 bases left between them. CDR1 and CDR2 from the germline V gene are MNHEY and SVGAGI. The CDR3 loop spans 15 amino acids. DNA for the CDR3: TGTGCCAGCAGTTACTCGGGTCTTCGAACAGATACGCAGTATTTT. It yields the protein CASSYSGLRTDTQYF.

This clonotype has more than one count but fewer than ten. This chain uses TRBV7-2 with TRBJ1-2; no clear D gene. V shed 5 bases and J shed 4 bases, with 14 bases lying between them. CDR1 and CDR2 from the germline V gene are SGHTA and FQGNSA. The CDR3 length is 14 residues. CDR3 loop: CASSQLGRTYGYTF. The CDR3 nucleotides are TGTGCCAGCAGCCAACTTGGACGGACCTATGGCTACACCTTC.

This clonotype has only a few counts. The V gene is TRBV27, the J gene TRBJ1-1; no clear D. Germline V gives CDR1 MNHEY, CDR2 SMNVEV (reference sequence). Trimming cost V 6 bases and J 1 base, with 9 bases left between them. This CDR3 comprises 13 residues. CDR3 nucleotide sequence: TGTGCCAGCAGCCTGTACTGGAACACTGAAGCTTTCTTT. This codes for CASSLYWNTEAFF.